This T cell receptor (beta chain) stems from a study of T cells in Graves' hyperthyroidism and ophthalmopathy. Germline V CDR1 and CDR2: SNHLY, FYNNEI. Trimming removed 3 bases from V and 0 bases from J, with 6 bases in between. This CDR3 comprises 14 residues. TCR beta CDR3 regions were amplified from RNA. During a first-round RT-PCR of the TCR CDR3, the HTBI primer set was used. From the multiplex PCR reads, TCRdb called clonotypes with MiXCR, one entry per CDR3 protein. The data contain over 700,000 distinct CDR3 sequences, roughly 20% of them singletons. Ten or more counts support this clonotype. The receptor was derived from a woman in her forties or fifties with Graves' hyperthyroidism that later progressed to Graves' ophthalmopathy. The sample was blood. V usage is TRBV2 and J usage is TRBJ1-5; D is ambiguous. This chain's CDR3 is CASSDSDSNQPQHF. The CDR3 DNA reads as TGTGCCAGCAGTGATTCAGATAGCAATCAGCCCCAGCATTTT.